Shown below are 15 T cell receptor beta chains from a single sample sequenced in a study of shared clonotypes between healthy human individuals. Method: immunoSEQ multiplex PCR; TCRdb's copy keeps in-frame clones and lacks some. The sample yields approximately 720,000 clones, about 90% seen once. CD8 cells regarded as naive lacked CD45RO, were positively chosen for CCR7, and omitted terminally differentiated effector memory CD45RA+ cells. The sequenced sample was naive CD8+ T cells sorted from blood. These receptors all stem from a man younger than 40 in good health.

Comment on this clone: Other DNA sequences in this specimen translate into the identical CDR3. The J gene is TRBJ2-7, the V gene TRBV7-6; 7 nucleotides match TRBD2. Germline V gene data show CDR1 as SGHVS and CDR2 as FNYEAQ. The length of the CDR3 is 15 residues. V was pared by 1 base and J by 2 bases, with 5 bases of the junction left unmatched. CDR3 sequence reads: CASSLEASGTYEQYF. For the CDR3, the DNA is TGTGCCAGCAGCTTAGAAGCTAGCGGAACCTACGAGCAGTACTTC.

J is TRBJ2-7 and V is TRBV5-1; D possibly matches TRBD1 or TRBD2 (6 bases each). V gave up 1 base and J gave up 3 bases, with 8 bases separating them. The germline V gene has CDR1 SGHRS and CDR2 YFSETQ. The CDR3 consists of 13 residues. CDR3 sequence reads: CASSLRGLYEQYF. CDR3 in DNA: TGCGCCAGCAGCTTGCGGGGGCTCTACGAGCAGTACTTC.

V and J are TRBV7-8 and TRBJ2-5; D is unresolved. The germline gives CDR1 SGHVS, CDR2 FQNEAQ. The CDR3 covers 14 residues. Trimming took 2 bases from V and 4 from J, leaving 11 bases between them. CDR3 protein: CASSLSLAVETQYF. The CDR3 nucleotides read TGTGCCAGCAGCTTAAGTCTGGCGGTAGAGACCCAGTACTTC.

The CDR3 DNA follows: TGTGCCAGCAGCCTTGGACTAGCACTCAATGAGCAGTTCTTC. Translating gives CASSLGLALNEQFF. The genes are TRBV6-5 and TRBJ2-1; 8 positions agree with TRBD2. The ends lost 6 bases at V and 6 bases at J; junction bases unmatched: 7. The germline V gene has CDR1 MNHEY and CDR2 SVGAGI. CDR3 length equals 14 residues.

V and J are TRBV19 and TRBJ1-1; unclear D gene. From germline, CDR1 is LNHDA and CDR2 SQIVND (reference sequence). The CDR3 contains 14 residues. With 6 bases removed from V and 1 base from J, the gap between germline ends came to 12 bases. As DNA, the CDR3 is TGTGCCAGTAGAATCGGGGTGGGGAACACTGAAGCTTTCTTT. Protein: CASRIGVGNTEAFF.

CDR3 protein: CASSGSGTGYNEQFF. DNA for the CDR3: TGTGCCAGCAGCGGGAGCGGGACTGGATACAATGAGCAGTTCTTC. The rearrangement joins TRBV11-2 to TRBJ2-1, with 7 bases aligning to TRBD2. CDR3 length: 15 residues. Per the germline V gene, CDR1 is SGHAT and CDR2 is FQNNGV. The V gene end was trimmed by 5 bases and the J gene end by 4 bases; junction bases not matched to a gene: 8.

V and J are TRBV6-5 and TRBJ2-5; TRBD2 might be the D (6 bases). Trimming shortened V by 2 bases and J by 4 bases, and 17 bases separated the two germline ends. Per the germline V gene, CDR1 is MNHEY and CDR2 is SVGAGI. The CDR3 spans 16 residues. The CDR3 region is CASSYINSLGGETQYF. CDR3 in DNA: TGTGCCAGCAGTTACATCAACAGTTTGGGGGGAGAGACCCAGTACTTC.

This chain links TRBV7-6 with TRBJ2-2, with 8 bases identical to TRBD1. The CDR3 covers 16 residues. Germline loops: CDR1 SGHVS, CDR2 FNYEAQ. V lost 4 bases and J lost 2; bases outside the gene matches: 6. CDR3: CASSSGQGGNTGELFF. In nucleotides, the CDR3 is TGTGCCAGCAGCTCTGGACAGGGAGGCAACACCGGGGAGCTGTTTTTT.

DNA of the CDR3: TGTGCCAGCAAGGATACGCAGTATTTT. Protein product: CASKDTQYF. V usage is TRBV9 and J usage is TRBJ2-3; D not resolved. Looked up from germline, CDR1 is SGDLS and CDR2 is YYNGEE. V was pared by 6 bases and J by 6 bases, with 2 bases between. CDR3 length equals 9 residues. Full variable domain (remainder filled in from reference TRBV9 and TRBJ2-3): DSGVTQTPKHLITATGQRVTLRCSPRSGDLSVYWYQQSLDQGLQFLIQYYNGEERAKGNILERFSAQQFPDLHSELNLSSLELGDSALYFCASKDTQYFGPGTRLTVL.

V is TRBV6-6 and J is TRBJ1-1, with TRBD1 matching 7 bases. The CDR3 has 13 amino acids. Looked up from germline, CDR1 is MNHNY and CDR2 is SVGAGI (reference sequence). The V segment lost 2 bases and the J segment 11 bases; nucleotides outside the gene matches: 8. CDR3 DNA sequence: TGTGCCAGCAGTTACCACGACAGGGTTGGGGCTTTCTTT. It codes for CASSYHDRVGAFF.

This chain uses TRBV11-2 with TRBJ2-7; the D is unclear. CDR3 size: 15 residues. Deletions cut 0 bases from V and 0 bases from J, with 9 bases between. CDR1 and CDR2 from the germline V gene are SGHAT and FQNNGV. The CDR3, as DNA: TGTGCCAGCAGCTTAGACAGTTTTTCCTCCTACGAGCAGTACTTC. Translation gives CASSLDSFSSYEQYF.

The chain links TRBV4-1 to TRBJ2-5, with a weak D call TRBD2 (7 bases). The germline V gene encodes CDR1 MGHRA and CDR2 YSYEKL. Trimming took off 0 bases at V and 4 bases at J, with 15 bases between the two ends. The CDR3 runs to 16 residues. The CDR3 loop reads CASSQEGGLLGETQYF. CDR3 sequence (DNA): TGCGCCAGCAGCCAAGAGGGGGGGCTGTTGGGAGAGACCCAGTACTTC.

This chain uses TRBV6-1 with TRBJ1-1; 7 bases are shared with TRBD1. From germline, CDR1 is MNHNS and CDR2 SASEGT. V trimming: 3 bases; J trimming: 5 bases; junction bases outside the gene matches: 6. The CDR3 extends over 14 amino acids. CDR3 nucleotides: TGTGCCAGCAGTGATTCACAGGGGTGGACTGAAGCTTTCTTT. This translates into CASSDSQGWTEAFF.

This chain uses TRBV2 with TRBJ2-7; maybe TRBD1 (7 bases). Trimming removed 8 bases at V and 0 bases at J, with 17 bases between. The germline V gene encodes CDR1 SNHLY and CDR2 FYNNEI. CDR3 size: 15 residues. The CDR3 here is CASAPGGQSSYEQYF. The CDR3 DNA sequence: TGTGCCAGCGCCCCCGGGGGACAGAGCTCCTACGAGCAGTACTTC.

The CDR3 region is CASSQEGGRLTGELFF. As DNA, the CDR3 is TGCGCCAGCAGCCAAGAAGGGGGGCGCTTGACCGGGGAGCTGTTTTTT. J is TRBJ2-2 and V is TRBV4-1; D may match TRBD1 or TRBD2 (6 bases each). V was clipped by 0 bases and J by 5 bases, with 13 bases between them. The germline CDR1 and CDR2 sequences are MGHRA and YSYEKL. CDR3 length equals 16 residues.